These 21 T cell receptor beta chains originate from one sample sequenced in a study of shared clonotypes between healthy human individuals. Sequencing was performed with immunoSEQ multiplex PCR; in TCRdb, only in-frame clones are kept and a portion is missing. Seen here are about 1.1 million clones, approximately 80% observed once, and the top ten hold approximately 0.9%. The sequenced sample was memory CD4+ T cells from PBMCs. Stated subset: CD45RA-negative fraction. These receptors all come from a man aged 18 to 30 in good health. Some clones in this sample may be carry-over from other donors' samples.

This chain uses TRBV6-1 with TRBJ2-3; D remains unclear. In germline, CDR1 is MNHNS, CDR2 SASEGT. The length of the CDR3 is 17 residues. V was clipped by 1 base and J by 3 bases, with 17 bases between them. The CDR3 protein is CASSEVTARVRTDTQYF. CDR3 DNA: TGTGCCAGCAGTGAAGTTACGGCCCGGGTCAGAACAGATACGCAGTATTTT.

The chain joins TRBV6-1 to TRBJ2-2; D gene uncertain. Trimming took off 2 bases at V and 4 bases at J, with 5 bases between the two ends. The CDR3 has 13 amino acids. Germline CDR1 and CDR2: MNHNS and SASEGT. In DNA, the CDR3 is TGTGCCAGCAGTGAAATCGGCACCGGGGAGCTGTTTTTT. This gives the protein CASSEIGTGELFF.

This clone was detected ten times or more. CDR3 residues: CASSPPKGDNTEAFF. Here the CDR3 DNA reads TGTGCCAGCTCACCACCAAAAGGAGACAACACTGAAGCTTTCTTT. The chain recombines TRBV18 with TRBJ1-1; D gene unclear. Germline-derived CDR1 and CDR2 are KGHSH and LQKENI. V dropped 0 bases and J dropped 2 bases, with 10 bases sitting between them. This CDR3 spans 15 amino acids.

About this clone itself: The sample holds other DNA sequences that translate to the same CDR3. This chain connects TRBV5-1 to TRBJ2-5; 9 bases are shared with TRBD2. The germline gives CDR1 SGHRS, CDR2 YFSETQ. The CDR3 runs to 14 residues. The ends lost 4 bases at V and 1 base at J; junction bases unmatched: 2. The CDR3 DNA reads TGCGCCAGCAGCCCGACTAGCGGCCAAGAGACCCAGTACTTC. This sequence encodes CASSPTSGQETQYF. Filled out from reference TRBV5-1 and TRBJ2-5, the complete variable domain reads KAGVTQTPRYLIKTRGQQVTLSCSPISGHRSVSWYQQTPGQGLQFLFEYFSETQRNKGNFPGRFSGRQFSNSRSEMNVSTLELGDSALYLCASSPTSGQETQYFGPGTRLLVL.

In this sample, this clone turned up a few times. This chain connects TRBV4-1 to TRBJ2-7; D remains unclear. Germline CDR1 MGHRA, CDR2 YSYEKL. Trimming pared 3 bases from V and 3 bases from J, leaving 15 bases between. The CDR3 has 15 residues. The CDR3 sequence: CASSQDLQVFYEQYF. The DNA of the CDR3 is TGCGCCAGCAGCCAGGACCTTCAGGTTTTCTACGAGCAGTACTTC.

This sequence joins TRBV5-1 and TRBJ1-3; no firm D call. V lost 3 bases, J lost 0 bases, and 13 bases lay in between. The CDR3 covers 16 residues. The V gene's germline CDR1 is SGHRS and CDR2 YFSETQ. The CDR3 protein is CASSSGRLSSGNTIYF. The CDR3 nucleotides are TGCGCCAGCAGCTCCGGCCGATTAAGCTCTGGAAACACCATATATTTT.

The V call is TRBV29-1, the J call TRBJ2-5; TRBD1 agrees at 12 bases. Germline lookup yields CDR1 SQVTM and CDR2 ANQGSEA. The V gene end was trimmed by 5 bases and the J gene end by 0 bases; junction bases not matched to a gene: 4. There are 15 residues in the CDR3. CDR3 residues: CSVLGTGGHQETQYF. The CDR3 DNA follows: TGCAGCGTTCTTGGGACAGGGGGCCACCAAGAGACCCAGTACTTC.

V usage is TRBV2 and J usage is TRBJ2-1; 9 bases line up with TRBD2. CDR3 length equals 18 residues. The germline CDR1 and CDR2 sequences are SNHLY and FYNNEI. Trimming at V came to 1 base and at J to 0 bases, leaving 7 bases not matched to a gene. CDR3: CASSEGLGSGSSYNEQFF. The DNA of the CDR3 is TGTGCCAGCAGTGAAGGGCTAGGTAGCGGGAGCTCCTACAATGAGCAGTTCTTC.

This chain links TRBV18 with TRBJ1-1; 8 bases match TRBD1. In germline, CDR1 is KGHSH, CDR2 LQKENI. V gave up 2 bases and J gave up 5 bases; unmatched junction bases: 10. CDR3 size: 16 residues. CDR3 sequence (DNA): TGTGCCAGCTCACCAAACTCCGGACAGGGAAGAACTGAAGCTTTCTTT. It yields the protein CASSPNSGQGRTEAFF.

The V and J genes are TRBV6-5 and TRBJ1-2; D unresolved. Trimming stripped 6 bases from V and 5 bases from J, with 16 bases between. Germline V CDR1 and CDR2: MNHEY, SVGAGI. The CDR3 loop spans 14 amino acids. The CDR3 spells CASSPGLSTYGYTF. In DNA form, the CDR3 reads TGTGCCAGCAGCCCCGGGCTGTCTACTTATGGCTACACCTTC.

This chain's CDR3 is CASSLTGGPVNIQYF. In DNA form, the CDR3 reads TGCGCCAGCAGCTTGACGGGAGGGCCGGTAAACATTCAGTACTTC. The V call is TRBV5-1, the J call TRBJ2-4, with 8 bases matching TRBD2. CDR1 SGHRS and CDR2 YFSETQ come from the germline V gene. The CDR3 totals 15 residues. The ends lost 1 base at V and 6 bases at J; junction bases unmatched: 6.

Comments on this clone: Since no conserved phenylalanine or tryptophan closes the CDR3, a read error is the likely cause. Because the CDR3's place on the DNA is in doubt, the DNA is left out and the CDR3 is given as listed by TCRdb. The chain is built from TRBV28 and TRBJ2-4; the table's D call TRBD1 went unverified against the DNA. Germline CDR1 and CDR2: MDHEN and SYDVKM. 12 amino acids form the CDR3, both terminal residues included. CDR3 in amino acids: CASKGTGTGGDL.

CDR3 bases: TGTGCCAGCAGCTTAGTGGCGGGAGTTGGGGAGACCCAGTACTTC. Protein sequence: CASSLVAGVGETQYF. The chain links TRBV7-2 to TRBJ2-5, with 7 bases identical to TRBD2. The trim removed 1 base at V and 5 bases at J, leaving 7 bases unmatched. The CDR3 is made up of 15 amino acids. Germline V gene lookup returns CDR1 SGHTA and CDR2 FQGNSA.

V and J are TRBV7-2 and TRBJ2-5, with 9 bases that match TRBD1. Trimming at V came to 5 bases and at J to 5 bases, leaving 12 bases not matched to a gene. CDR3 length equals 16 residues. In germline, CDR1 is SGHTA, CDR2 FQGNSA. CDR3 residues: CASSPGGQGWVETQYF. The DNA of the CDR3 is TGTGCCAGCAGCCCTGGGGGACAGGGCTGGGTGGAGACCCAGTACTTC.

V and J are TRBV6-1 and TRBJ2-1; 10 bases map to TRBD2. In germline, CDR1 is MNHNS, CDR2 SASEGT. Germline trimming cut 4 bases from V and 8 bases from J; bases unmatched to any gene: 8. This CDR3 is built from 15 residues. CDR3 in DNA: TGTGCCAGCAGTGTGCAACTAGCGGGATTTCATGAGCAGTTCTTC. Residues: CASSVQLAGFHEQFF.

The chain couples TRBV11-2 to TRBJ2-1; 8 nucleotides line up with TRBD2. The germline gives CDR1 SGHAT, CDR2 FQNNGV. The CDR3 loop spans 17 amino acids. V was clipped by 1 base and J by 0 bases; unmatched bases: 5. This CDR3 reads CASSLGKGLDSYNEQFF. CDR3 nucleotides: TGTGCCAGCAGCTTAGGAAAGGGACTAGACTCCTACAATGAGCAGTTCTTC.

This clone was seen a few times. This chain joins TRBV5-5 and TRBJ2-7; a possible D gene is TRBD1 (6 bases). Trimming left V 4 bases short and J 2 bases short, with 13 bases between. The CDR3 extends over 14 amino acids. Looked up from germline, CDR1 is SGHKS and CDR2 is YYEKEE (reference sequence). For the CDR3, the DNA is TGTGCCAGCAGCCTTACAGGGATCACCTACGAGCAGTACTTC. This gives the protein CASSLTGITYEQYF.

The chain carries TRBV2 and TRBJ2-4, with D perhaps TRBD2 (5 bases). The CDR3 covers 12 residues. V lost 7 bases and J lost 8, with 12 bases in between. Germline V gene data show CDR1 as SNHLY and CDR2 as FYNNEI. The CDR3 protein is CASNSEEDIQYF. For the CDR3, the DNA is TGTGCCAGCAACAGTGAGGAGGACATTCAGTACTTC.

CDR3 residues: CASSPRQGYMNTEAFF. The DNA of the CDR3 is TGTGCCAGCAGCCCCAGACAGGGCTACATGAACACTGAAGCTTTCTTT. This chain joins TRBV5-4 and TRBJ1-1; 7 nucleotides line up with TRBD1. With V trimmed by 4 bases and J by 0 bases, 9 bases remained unmatched. Germline CDR1 SGHNT, CDR2 YYREEE (reference sequence). This CDR3 contains 16 residues.

This clone was observed a single time. The chain has TRBV4-3 and TRBJ1-5; tentatively, D is TRBD1 (6 bases). Germline values: CDR1 LGHNA, CDR2 YSLEER. This CDR3 is built from 14 residues. The ends were cut back, 0 bases at V and 5 bases at J, with 8 bases in the middle. This CDR3 reads CASSQETGYQPQHF. CDR3 nucleotide sequence: TGCGCCAGCAGCCAAGAGACAGGATATCAGCCCCAGCATTTT.

The chain has TRBV13 and TRBJ2-7, with 9 bases that match TRBD2. The ends lost 6 bases at V and 2 bases at J; junction bases unmatched: 8. CDR3 size: 15 residues. CDR1 is PRHDT, CDR2 FYEKMQ, per germline (reference sequence). The DNA of the CDR3 is TGTGCCAGCAGAACCAGCGGGAGGTCCCCCTACGAGCAGTACTTC. Its translation is CASRTSGRSPYEQYF.